The subject of this entry is one T cell receptor (beta chain). Its antigen remains unidentified. The sample belongs to a study of monozygotic twins with inflammatory bowel disease. This CDR3 has 13 residues. The germline V gene encodes CDR1 LGHNA and CDR2 YNFKEQ. TCRdb derives one entry per CDR3 protein from the 5' RACE reads, leaving out DNA. The sample holds some 300,000 distinct CDR3 sequences. The study, taken as a whole, reports: With inverse Simpson as the measure, TCRbeta diversity was lower in IBD patients than in healthy co-twins. Limited power may explain why concordant and discordant twins showed no difference in repertoire similarity. None of the different T cell subtypes could be distinguished from one another.

J is TRBJ2-7 and V is TRBV4-2. This TCR came from a human donor with ulcerative colitis or Crohn's disease, or a healthy co-twin of an affected twin (not recorded which). Sequencing was done on a sample of blood. CDR3 sequence: CASSDTEYSKQYF.